The T cell receptor beta chain under discussion was sequenced for a study of cytomegalovirus exposure and HLA in healthy donors. General observations from the study: Later work associated around 18,000 TCR beta sequences with HLA alleles at 0.05 false discovery rate. For most TCR sequences rarity was the rule, although some public TCRs occurred in many donors. Earlier findings revealed that most TCR beta V segments proved productive either about 90% or about 30% of the time.

PCR used 60 Vbeta primers and 13 Jbeta primers. Authors' methods: A follow-up analysis tallied 86 million or so unique TCR beta chains, approximately 10 million shared. Method: immunoSEQ multiplex PCR; TCRdb's copy keeps in-frame clones and lacks some. V, J and clone size derive from that table, while D and trimming were established from the DNA sequence. The data contain tens of thousands of clones, approximately 80% of them singletons. The CDR3 runs 14 residues. The germline gives CDR1 GTSNPN, CDR2 SVGIG (reference sequence). About this clone itself: Its target is not known.

This sequence joins TRBV30 and TRBJ2-5; D call uncertain. The J call may be incorrect, as the DNA end agrees better with TRBJ2-7. This receptor was identified in a female donor in good health and CMV-seronegative. The specimen sequenced was PBMCs. CDR3 in amino acids: CAWSSCGDSYEQYF. CDR3 DNA sequence: TGTGCCTGGAGCTCTTGCGGAGACTCCTACGAGCAGTACTTC.